The text below deals with one TCR beta chain. What this receptor recognizes is not known. It has no much larger one-base neighbor in the sample; base qualities were not kept. Moderately to severely active disease, a Clinical Activity Score of at least 3, a NOSPECS grade of at least 4, and a duration under 3 months were present in ophthalmopathy patients. The study excluded patients with uncontrolled infections, other autoimmune diseases, pregnancy or lactation. Clinical symptoms, serum thyroxine and TRAb, thyroid ultrasound, and orbital computed tomography formed the basis for the diagnoses. Ficoll-Paque density gradient centrifugation was used to isolate PBMCs from about 10 ml of fresh peripheral blood. Trizol reagent was used to extract total RNA, and RNA quality was then checked on an Agilent 2100 Bioanalyzer. The sample belongs to a study of T cells in Graves' hyperthyroidism and ophthalmopathy (dated by TCRdb to about 2019). In terms of the full investigation: Peripheral blood samples were taken at initial diagnosis, before any treatment was given. Prospective prediction of ophthalmopathy was tested in an independent validation cohort consisting of fewer than 20 hyperthyroidism patients and some 15 patients who later progressed to ophthalmopathy. The 100 discovery patients were divided at random into training and test sets in a 7:3 ratio. The paper reports TCR Vbeta CDR3 sequencing of approximately 140 peripheral blood samples: approximately 43 ophthalmopathy, around 80 hyperthyroidism and roughly 17 progressor patients. After blood sampling, hyperthyroidism patients were treated with methimazole at a starting dose of 30 mg daily, and ophthalmopathy patients were treated with high-dose intravenous methylprednisolone. The study also compared thyroid tissue and blood T-cell repertoires from roughly 6 Graves' hyperthyroidism patients. To identify distinguishing TCR V-J signatures, a discovery cohort of about 100 patients was used, comprising some 45 with Graves' ophthalmopathy and 57 with stable Graves' hyperthyroidism. Study-wide findings and limitations: A 13 V-J signature model separated ophthalmopathy from stable hyperthyroidism, with 87.88% sensitivity and 81.08% specificity in cross-validation and 80%/75% in testing. No statistical method was used to set the sample size in advance, and investigators knew the group allocation. In validation, the model predicted progression to ophthalmopathy with over 60% sensitivity and 72% to 85% specificity, a median of around 6.6 months before onset. Most expanded thyroid clonotypes (frequency above 0.001) were also detected in blood, suggesting blood repertoires may reflect thyroid immune responses.

TCR beta CDR3 regions were amplified from RNA transcripts. For the first round of RT-PCR on the TCR CDR3, the HTBI primer set was used together with the Qiagen OneStep RT-PCR kit. Libraries were constructed in a second round of multiplex PCR, after which size selection and purification were carried out. The libraries were sequenced on an Illumina HiSeq2000 using paired-end 100 bp reads. The paper's data handling went like this. SOAPnuke was used to process the raw data, removing reads that contained adapters or uncalled bases, had a mean Phred below 15, or lacked an exact match to the constant primer or identifier. High-quality paired reads were merged with COPE v1.2.5, and unique nucleotide sequences were defined as clonotypes. MiTCR v1.1 was used to align clonotypes to the IMGT TRBV, TRBD and TRBJ reference segments. The analysis was restricted to V-J combinations with a frequency above 0.0001, which together covered 99% to 99.2% of the repertoires. The TCS score was defined as the ratio of F50 (clonal expansion) to E x V (chaos), calculated using BLOSUM62-based TCRdist between CDR3 peptides within each V-J. Welch's t-statistics and random forest reduced 500 to 550 V-J features to 10 to 15, which were used in a naive Bayes classifier (R e1071). The public reads were quality trimmed at Q25 with fastp and then assembled into clones with MiXCR by TCRdb, keeping productive beta chains. Each CDR3 protein appears once, grouped with its most common genes and DNA. The V and J calls were not made by the authors but by TCRdb's processing. This sample gives a few hundred thousand distinct CDR3 sequences in total; roughly a sixth of them show up just once. The ten largest clonotypes hold roughly 29% of the sample.

CDR1 is given as MRHNA and CDR2 as SNTAGT, both from the germline V gene. The CDR3, from cysteine to phenylalanine, totals 14 residues. The DNA shown is the 42-base CDR3, in frame from base 1. Cut back by 0 bases and 6 bases, the V and J ends lie 9 bases apart. The clonotype was recovered from a woman aged 25 to 45 with Graves' ophthalmopathy. Sequenced: blood. The chain is made from TRBV6-4 and TRBJ2-1; TRBD1 is a possible D gene, resting on 5 matching bases. DNA sequence: TGTGCCAGCAGTGACTCAGGGGCGGCCAATGAGCAGTTCTTC. This sequence encodes CASSDSGAANEQFF.